This T cell receptor (beta chain) emerged from a study of T cells in Graves' hyperthyroidism and ophthalmopathy. Patients counted as stable if ophthalmopathy did not develop within 18 months. Findings and limits, study-wide: In simple terms, a model built on 13 V-J features told ophthalmopathy apart from stable hyperthyroidism.

This CDR3 region has 13 residues. The junction had 7 bases not matched to a gene; V was cut back by 8 bases and J by 6 bases. Germline CDR1 is SNHLY and CDR2 is FYNNEI. As to this clonotype: The antigen is not known.

The CDR3 regions of TCR beta were amplified from RNA transcripts. The HTBI primer set served for first-round RT-PCR of the TCR CDR3. Each CDR3 protein is one row after TCRdb ran MiXCR on the multiplex PCR reads. Of 96,000 or so distinct CDR3 sequences in the sample, 51% were seen once. The chain combines TRBV2 with TRBJ2-5; 9 bases are a match to TRBD1. The receptor was isolated from a woman aged 40 to 49 with Graves' hyperthyroidism. The specimen sequenced was blood. The CDR3 DNA reads as TGTGCCAGCGTTACAGGGGGCGGGAAGACCCAGTACTTC. Encoded protein: CASVTGGGKTQYF. Complete variable domain (other parts from reference TRBV2 and TRBJ2-5): EPEVTQTPSHQVTQMGQEVILRCVPISNHLYFYWYRQILGQKVEFLVSFYNNEISEKSEIFDDQFSVERPDGSNFTLKIRSTKLEDSAMYFCASVTGGGKTQYFGPGTRLLVL.